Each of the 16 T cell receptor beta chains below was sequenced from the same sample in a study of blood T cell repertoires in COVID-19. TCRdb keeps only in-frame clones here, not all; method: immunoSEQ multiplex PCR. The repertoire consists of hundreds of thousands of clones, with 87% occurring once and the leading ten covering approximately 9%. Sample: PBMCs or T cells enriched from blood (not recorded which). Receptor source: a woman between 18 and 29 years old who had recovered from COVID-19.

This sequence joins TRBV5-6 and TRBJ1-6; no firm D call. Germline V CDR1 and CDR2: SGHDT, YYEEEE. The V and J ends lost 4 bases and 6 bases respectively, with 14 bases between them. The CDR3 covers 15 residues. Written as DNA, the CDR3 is TGTGCCAGCAGCGGGGATAGAGGACTTAATTCACCCCTCCACTTT. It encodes CASSGDRGLNSPLHF.

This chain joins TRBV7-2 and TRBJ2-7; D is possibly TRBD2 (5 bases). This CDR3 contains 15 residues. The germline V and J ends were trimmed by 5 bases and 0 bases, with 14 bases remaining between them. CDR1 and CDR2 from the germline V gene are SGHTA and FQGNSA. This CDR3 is CASSLNREYSYEQYF. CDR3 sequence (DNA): TGTGCCAGCAGCCTTAATCGGGAATACTCCTACGAGCAGTACTTC.

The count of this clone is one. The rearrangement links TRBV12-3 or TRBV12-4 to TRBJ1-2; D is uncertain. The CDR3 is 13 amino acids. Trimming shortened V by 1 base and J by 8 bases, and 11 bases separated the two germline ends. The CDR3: CASSLGPSRGYTF. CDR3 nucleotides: TGTGCCAGCAGTTTAGGTCCTAGCCGAGGCTACACCTTC.

The CDR3 loop reads CAINPGTGEKFGNGYTF. The CDR3 DNA reads as TGTGCCATCAACCCAGGGACAGGGGAGAAGTTTGGGAATGGCTACACCTTC. This chain connects TRBV10-3 to TRBJ1-2; 10 positions agree with TRBD1. Germline V gene sequence: CDR1 ENHRY, CDR2 SYGVKD. J gave up 6 bases and V 7 bases, and 17 bases lay outside the gene matches. This CDR3 contains 17 residues.

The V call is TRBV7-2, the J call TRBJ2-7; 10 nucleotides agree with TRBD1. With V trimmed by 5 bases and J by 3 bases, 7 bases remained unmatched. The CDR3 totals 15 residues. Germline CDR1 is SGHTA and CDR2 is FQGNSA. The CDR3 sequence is CASSPEGQGFYEQYF. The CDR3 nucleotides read TGTGCCAGCAGCCCAGAGGGACAGGGGTTCTACGAGCAGTACTTC.

CDR3 region: CACHRGAGEKLFF. CDR3 sequence (DNA): TGTGCCTGCCATCGGGGGGCGGGTGAAAAACTGTTTTTT. The chain is built from TRBV28 and TRBJ1-4; a weak D match, TRBD1 (6 bases). There are 13 residues in the CDR3. Per the germline V gene, CDR1 is MDHEN and CDR2 is SYDVKM. V shed 11 bases and J shed 7 bases, with 17 bases lying between them.

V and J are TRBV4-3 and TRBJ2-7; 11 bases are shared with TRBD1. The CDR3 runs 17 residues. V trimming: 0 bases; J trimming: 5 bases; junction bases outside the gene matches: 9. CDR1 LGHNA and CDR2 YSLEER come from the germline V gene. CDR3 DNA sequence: TGCGCCAGCAGCCAAGATGCAGGGACAGGGGGGTCGAACGAGCAGTACTTC. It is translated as CASSQDAGTGGSNEQYF.

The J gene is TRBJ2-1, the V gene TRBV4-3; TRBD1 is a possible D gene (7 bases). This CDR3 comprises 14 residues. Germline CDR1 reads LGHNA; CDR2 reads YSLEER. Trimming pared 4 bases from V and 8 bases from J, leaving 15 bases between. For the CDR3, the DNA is TGCGCCAGCAGCCTCAGGGGGGCTTTTGATGAGCAGTTCTTC. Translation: CASSLRGAFDEQFF.

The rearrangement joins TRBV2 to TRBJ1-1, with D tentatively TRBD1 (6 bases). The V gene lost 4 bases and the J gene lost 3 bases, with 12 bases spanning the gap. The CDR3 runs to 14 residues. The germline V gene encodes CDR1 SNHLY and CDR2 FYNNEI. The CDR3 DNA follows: TGTGCCAGCAGTGTTCAGGGGTTGGACACTGAAGCTTTCTTT. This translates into CASSVQGLDTEAFF.

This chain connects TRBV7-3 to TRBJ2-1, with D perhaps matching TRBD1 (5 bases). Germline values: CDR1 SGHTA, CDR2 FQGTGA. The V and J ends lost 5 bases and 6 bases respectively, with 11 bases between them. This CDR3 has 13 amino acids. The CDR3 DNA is TGTGCCAGCAGCAGGCAGGGATCCAATGAGCAGTTCTTC. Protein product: CASSRQGSNEQFF.

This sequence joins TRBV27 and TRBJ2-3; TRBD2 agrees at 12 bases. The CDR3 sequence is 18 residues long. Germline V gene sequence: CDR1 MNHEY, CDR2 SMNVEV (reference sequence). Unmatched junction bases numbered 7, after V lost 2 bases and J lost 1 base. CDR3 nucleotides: TGTGCCAGCAGTTTACGGGCTAGCGGGGGGGCTCGCACAGATACGCAGTATTTT. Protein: CASSLRASGGARTDTQYF.

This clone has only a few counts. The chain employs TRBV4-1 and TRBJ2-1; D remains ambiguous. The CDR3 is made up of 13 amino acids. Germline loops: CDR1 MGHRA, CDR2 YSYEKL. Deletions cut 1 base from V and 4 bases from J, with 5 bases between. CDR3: CASSQVEYNEQFF. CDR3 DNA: TGCGCCAGCAGCCAAGTCGAGTACAATGAGCAGTTCTTC.

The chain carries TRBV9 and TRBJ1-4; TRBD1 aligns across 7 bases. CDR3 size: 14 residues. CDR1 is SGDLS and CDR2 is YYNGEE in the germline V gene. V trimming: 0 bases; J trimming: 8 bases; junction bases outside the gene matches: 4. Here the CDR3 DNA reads TGTGCCAGCAGCGTAGTAGGGGGCGGAGAAAAACTGTTTTTT. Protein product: CASSVVGGGEKLFF.

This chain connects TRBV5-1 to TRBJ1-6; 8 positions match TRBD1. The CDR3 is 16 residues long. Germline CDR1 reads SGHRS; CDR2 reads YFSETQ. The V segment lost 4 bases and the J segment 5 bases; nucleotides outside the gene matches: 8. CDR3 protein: CASSETGTGDNSPLHF. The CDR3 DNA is TGCGCCAGCAGCGAAACCGGGACAGGTGATAATTCACCCCTCCACTTT.

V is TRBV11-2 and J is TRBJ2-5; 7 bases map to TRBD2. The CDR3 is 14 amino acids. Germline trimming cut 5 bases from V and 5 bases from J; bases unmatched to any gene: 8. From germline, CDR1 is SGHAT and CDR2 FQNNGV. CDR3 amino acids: CASSLGPSGETQYF. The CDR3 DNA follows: TGTGCCAGCAGCCTAGGCCCTAGCGGCGAGACCCAGTACTTC.

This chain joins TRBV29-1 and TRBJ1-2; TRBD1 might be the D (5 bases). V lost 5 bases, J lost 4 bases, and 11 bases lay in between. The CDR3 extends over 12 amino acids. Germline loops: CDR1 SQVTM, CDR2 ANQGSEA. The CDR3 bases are TGCAGCGTTTTAGGGGAAGTCTATGGCTACACCTTC. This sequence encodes CSVLGEVYGYTF. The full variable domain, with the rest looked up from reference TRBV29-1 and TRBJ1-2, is SAVISQKPSRDICQRGTSLTIQCQVDSQVTMMFWYRQQPGQSLTLIATANQGSEATYESGFVIDKFPISRPNLTFSTLTVSNMSPEDSSIYLCSVLGEVYGYTFGSGTRLTVV.